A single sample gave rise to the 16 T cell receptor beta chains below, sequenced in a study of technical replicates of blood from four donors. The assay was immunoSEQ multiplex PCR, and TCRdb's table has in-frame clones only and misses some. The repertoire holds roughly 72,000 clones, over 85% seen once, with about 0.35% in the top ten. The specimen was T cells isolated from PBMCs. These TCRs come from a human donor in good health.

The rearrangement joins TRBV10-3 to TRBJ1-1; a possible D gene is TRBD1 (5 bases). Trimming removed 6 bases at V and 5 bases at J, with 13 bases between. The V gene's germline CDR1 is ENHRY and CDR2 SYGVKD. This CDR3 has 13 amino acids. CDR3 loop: CAIRRNRQTEAFF. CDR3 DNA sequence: TGTGCCATCAGACGGAATAGACAGACTGAAGCTTTCTTT.

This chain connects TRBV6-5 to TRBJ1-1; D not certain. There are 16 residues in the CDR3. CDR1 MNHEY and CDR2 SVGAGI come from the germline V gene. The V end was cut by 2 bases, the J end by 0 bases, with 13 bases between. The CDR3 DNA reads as TGTGCCAGCAGTTACCTTGGGCGGGGAGTGAACACTGAAGCTTTCTTT. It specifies CASSYLGRGVNTEAFF.

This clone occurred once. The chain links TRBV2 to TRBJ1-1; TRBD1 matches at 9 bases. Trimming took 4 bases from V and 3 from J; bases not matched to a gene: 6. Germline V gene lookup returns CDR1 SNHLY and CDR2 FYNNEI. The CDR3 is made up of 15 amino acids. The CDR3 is CASSAGTGPDTEAFF. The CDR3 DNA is TGTGCCAGCAGTGCTGGGACAGGGCCGGACACTGAAGCTTTCTTT.

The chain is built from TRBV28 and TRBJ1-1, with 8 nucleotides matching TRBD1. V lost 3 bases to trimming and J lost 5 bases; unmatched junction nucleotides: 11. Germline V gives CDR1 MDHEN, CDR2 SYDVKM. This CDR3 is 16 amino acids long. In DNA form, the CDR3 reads TGTGCCAGCAGTTTTGACAGGGGAGAGGGATGGACTGAAGCTTTCTTT. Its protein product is CASSFDRGEGWTEAFF.

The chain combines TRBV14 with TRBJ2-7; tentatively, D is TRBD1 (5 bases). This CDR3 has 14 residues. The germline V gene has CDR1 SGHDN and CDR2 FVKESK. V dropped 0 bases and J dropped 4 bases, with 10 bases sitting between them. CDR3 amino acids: CASSQDVGRYEQYF. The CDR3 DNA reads TGTGCCAGCAGCCAAGATGTGGGGCGGTACGAGCAGTACTTC. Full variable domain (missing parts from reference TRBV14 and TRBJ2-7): EAGVTQFPSHSVIEKGQTVTLRCDPISGHDNLYWYRRVMGKEIKFLLHFVKESKQDESGMPNNRFLAERTGGTYSTLKVQPAELEDSGVYFCASSQDVGRYEQYFGPGTRLTVT.

CDR3 sequence reads: CASSLRYGWDSKAYEQYF. The CDR3 DNA reads as TGTGCCAGCAGCTTGAGATACGGTTGGGACAGTAAGGCCTACGAGCAGTACTTC. This rearrangement joins TRBV5-6 to TRBJ2-7; 7 bases are a match to TRBD1. Germline V gene data show CDR1 as SGHDT and CDR2 as YYEEEE. V trimming: 1 base; J trimming: 2 bases; junction bases outside the gene matches: 15. The CDR3 is 18 residues long. Variable domain in full (rest from reference TRBV5-6 and TRBJ2-7): DAGVTQSPTHLIKTRGQQVTLRCSPKSGHDTVSWYQQALGQGPQFIFQYYEEEERQRGNFPDRFSGHQFPNYSSELNVNALLLGDSALYLCASSLRYGWDSKAYEQYFGPGTRLTVT.

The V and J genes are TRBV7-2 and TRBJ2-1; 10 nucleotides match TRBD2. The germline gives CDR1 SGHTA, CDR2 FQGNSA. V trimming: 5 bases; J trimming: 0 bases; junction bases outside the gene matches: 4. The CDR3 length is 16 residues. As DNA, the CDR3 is TGTGCCAGCAGCCTACGACTAGCGGGCTCCTACAATGAGCAGTTCTTC. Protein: CASSLRLAGSYNEQFF.

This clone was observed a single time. CDR3 in amino acids: CASSGETGYNEQFF. The DNA for the CDR3 is TGTGCCAGCAGTGGCGAGACAGGGTACAATGAGCAGTTCTTC. The J gene is TRBJ2-1, the V gene TRBV2, with 7 bases fitting TRBD1. J was trimmed by 4 bases and V by 4 bases; bases with no gene match: 4. Per the germline V gene, CDR1 is SNHLY and CDR2 is FYNNEI. The CDR3 spans 14 residues.

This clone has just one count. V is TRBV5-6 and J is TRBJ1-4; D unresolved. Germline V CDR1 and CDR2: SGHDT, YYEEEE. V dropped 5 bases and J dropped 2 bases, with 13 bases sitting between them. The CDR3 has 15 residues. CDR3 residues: CASSRAGLTNEKLFF. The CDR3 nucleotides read TGTGCCAGCAGTCGGGCAGGACTTACTAATGAAAAACTGTTTTTT. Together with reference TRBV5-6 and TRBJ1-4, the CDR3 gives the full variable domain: DAGVTQSPTHLIKTRGQQVTLRCSPKSGHDTVSWYQQALGQGPQFIFQYYEEEERQRGNFPDRFSGHQFPNYSSELNVNALLLGDSALYLCASSRAGLTNEKLFFGSGTQLSVL.

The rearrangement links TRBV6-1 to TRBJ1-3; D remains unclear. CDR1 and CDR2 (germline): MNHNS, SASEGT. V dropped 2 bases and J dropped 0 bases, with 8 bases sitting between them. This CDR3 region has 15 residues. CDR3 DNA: TGTGCCAGCAGTGAACAACAGTACTCTGGAAACACCATATATTTT. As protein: CASSEQQYSGNTIYF.

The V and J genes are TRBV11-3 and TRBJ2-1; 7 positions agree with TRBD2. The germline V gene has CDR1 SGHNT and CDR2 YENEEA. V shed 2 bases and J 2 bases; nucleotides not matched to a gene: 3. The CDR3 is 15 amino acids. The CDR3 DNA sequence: TGTGCCAGCAGCTTACCGCGGGAGACCTACAATGAGCAGTTCTTC. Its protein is CASSLPRETYNEQFF.

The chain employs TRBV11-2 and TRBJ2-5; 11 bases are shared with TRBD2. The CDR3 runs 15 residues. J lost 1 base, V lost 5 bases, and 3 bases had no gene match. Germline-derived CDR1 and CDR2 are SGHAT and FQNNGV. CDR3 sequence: CASSRGLAAQETQYF. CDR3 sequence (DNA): TGTGCCAGCAGCAGGGGACTAGCGGCCCAAGAGACCCAGTACTTC.

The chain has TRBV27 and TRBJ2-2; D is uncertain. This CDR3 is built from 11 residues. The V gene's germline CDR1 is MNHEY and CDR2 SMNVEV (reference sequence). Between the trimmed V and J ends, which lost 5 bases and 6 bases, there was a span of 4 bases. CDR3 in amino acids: CASSLAGELFF. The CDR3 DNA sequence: TGTGCCAGCAGTCTCGCCGGGGAGCTGTTTTTT.

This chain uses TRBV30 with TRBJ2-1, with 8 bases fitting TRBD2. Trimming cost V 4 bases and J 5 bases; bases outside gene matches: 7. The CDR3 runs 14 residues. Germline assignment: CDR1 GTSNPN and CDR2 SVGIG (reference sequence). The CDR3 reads CAWNYGAGDNEQFF. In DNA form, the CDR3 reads TGTGCCTGGAACTATGGAGCGGGGGACAATGAGCAGTTCTTC.

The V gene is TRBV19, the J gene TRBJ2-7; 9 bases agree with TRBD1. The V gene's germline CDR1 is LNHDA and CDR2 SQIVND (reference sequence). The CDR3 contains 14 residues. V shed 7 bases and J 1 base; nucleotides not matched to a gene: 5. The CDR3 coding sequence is TGTGCCAGTACCTATGGGACAGGGTCCTACGAGCAGTACTTC. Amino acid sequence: CASTYGTGSYEQYF.

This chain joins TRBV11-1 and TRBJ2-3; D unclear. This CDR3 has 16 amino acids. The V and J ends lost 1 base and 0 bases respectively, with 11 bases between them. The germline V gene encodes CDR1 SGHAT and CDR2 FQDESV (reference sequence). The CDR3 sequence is CASSLEPGSSTDTQYF. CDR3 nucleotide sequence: TGTGCCAGCAGCTTAGAGCCAGGTTCAAGCACAGATACGCAGTATTTT.